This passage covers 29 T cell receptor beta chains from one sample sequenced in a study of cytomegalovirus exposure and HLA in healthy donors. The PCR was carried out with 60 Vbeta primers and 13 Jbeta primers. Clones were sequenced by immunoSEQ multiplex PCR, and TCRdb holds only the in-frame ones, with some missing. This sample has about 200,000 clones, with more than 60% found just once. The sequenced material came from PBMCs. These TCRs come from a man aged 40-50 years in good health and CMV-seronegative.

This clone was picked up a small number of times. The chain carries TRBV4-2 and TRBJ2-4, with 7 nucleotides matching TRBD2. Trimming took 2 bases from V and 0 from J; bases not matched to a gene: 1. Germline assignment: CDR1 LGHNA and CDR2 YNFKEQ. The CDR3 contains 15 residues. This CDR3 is CASSQLAGAKNIQYF. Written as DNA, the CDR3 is TGTGCCAGCAGCCAATTAGCGGGAGCCAAAAACATTCAGTACTTC.

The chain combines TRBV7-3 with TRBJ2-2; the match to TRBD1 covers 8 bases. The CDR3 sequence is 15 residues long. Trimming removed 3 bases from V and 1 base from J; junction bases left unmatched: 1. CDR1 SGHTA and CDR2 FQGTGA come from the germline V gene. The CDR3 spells CASSFGTGNTGELFF. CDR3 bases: TGTGCCAGCAGCTTCGGGACAGGGAACACCGGGGAGCTGTTTTTT. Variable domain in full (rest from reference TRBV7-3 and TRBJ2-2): GAGVSQTPSNKVTEKGKYVELRCDPISGHTALYWYRQSLGQGPEFLIYFQGTGAADDSGLPNDRFFAVRPEGSVSTLKIQRTERGDSAVYLCASSFGTGNTGELFFGEGSRLTVL.

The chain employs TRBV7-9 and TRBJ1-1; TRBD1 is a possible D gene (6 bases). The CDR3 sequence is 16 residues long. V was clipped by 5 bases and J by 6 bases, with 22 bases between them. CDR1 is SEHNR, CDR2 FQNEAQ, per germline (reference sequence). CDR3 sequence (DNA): TGTGCCAGCAGCCCAAGTGGAGCAGGGGCTGTTTCTGAAGCTTTCTTT. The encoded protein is CASSPSGAGAVSEAFF.

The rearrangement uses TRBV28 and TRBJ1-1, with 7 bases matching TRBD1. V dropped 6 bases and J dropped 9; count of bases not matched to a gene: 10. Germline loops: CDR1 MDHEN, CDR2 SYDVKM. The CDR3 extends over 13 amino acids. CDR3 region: CASRPGGGQKAFF. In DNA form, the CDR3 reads TGTGCCAGCAGACCCGGGGGGGGACAGAAAGCTTTCTTT.

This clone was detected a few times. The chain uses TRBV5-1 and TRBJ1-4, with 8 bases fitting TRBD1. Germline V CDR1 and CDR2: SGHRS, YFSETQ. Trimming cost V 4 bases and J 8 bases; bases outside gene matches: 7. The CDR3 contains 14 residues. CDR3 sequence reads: CASSIGQGGEKLFF. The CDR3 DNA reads TGCGCCAGCAGCATAGGACAGGGTGGCGAAAAACTGTTTTTT.

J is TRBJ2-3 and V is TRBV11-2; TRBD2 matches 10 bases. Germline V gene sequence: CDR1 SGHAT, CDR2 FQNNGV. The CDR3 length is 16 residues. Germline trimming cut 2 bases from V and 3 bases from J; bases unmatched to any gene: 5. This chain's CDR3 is CASSLTISGRTDTQYF. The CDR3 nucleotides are TGTGCCAGCAGCTTAACGATTAGCGGGAGGACAGATACGCAGTATTTT.

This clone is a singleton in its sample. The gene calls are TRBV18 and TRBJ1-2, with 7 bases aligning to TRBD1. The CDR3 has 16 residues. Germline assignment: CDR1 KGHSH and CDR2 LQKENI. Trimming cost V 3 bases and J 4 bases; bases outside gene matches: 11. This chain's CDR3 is CASSPGQTTTTYGYTF. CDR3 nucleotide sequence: TGTGCCAGCTCACCGGGACAGACCACAACTACCTATGGCTACACCTTC.

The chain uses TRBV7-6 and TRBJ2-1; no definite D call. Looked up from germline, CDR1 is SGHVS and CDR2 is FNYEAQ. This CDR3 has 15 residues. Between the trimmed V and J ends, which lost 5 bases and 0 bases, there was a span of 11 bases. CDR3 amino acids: CASSPDMSSYNEQFF. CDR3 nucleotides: TGTGCCAGCAGCCCCGACATGAGCTCCTACAATGAGCAGTTCTTC. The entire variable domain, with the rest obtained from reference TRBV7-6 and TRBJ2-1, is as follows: GAGVSQSPRYKVTKRGQDVALRCDPISGHVSLYWYRQALGQGPEFLTYFNYEAQQDKSGLPNDRFSAERPEGSISTLTIQRTEQRDSAMYRCASSPDMSSYNEQFFGPGTRLTVL.

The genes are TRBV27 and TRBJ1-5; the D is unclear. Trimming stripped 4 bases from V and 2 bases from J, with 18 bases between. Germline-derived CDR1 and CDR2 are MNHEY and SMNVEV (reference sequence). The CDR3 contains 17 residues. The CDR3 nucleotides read TGTGCCAGCAGTTCCCGGGCGTGGAGGGATGGCAATCAGCCCCAGCATTTT. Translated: CASSSRAWRDGNQPQHF.

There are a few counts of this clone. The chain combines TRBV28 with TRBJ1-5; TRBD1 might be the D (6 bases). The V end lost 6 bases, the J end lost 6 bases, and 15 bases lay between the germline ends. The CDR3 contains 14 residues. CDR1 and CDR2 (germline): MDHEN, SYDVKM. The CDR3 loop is CASSLGGAFQPQHF. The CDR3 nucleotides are TGTGCCAGCAGCCTGGGGGGGGCTTTTCAGCCCCAGCATTTT.

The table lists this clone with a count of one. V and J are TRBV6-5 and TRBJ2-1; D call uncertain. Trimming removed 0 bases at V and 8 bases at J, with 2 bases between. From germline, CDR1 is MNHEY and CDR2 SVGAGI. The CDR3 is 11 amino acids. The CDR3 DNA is TGTGCCAGCAGTTACTCCGATGAGCAGTTCTTC. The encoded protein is CASSYSDEQFF.

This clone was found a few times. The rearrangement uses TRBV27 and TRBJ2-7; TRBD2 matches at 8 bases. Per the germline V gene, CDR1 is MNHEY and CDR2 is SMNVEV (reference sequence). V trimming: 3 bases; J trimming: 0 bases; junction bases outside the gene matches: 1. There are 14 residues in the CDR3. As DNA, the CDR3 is TGTGCCAGCAGTTTGGGGACTAGCTCCTACGAGCAGTACTTC. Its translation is CASSLGTSSYEQYF.

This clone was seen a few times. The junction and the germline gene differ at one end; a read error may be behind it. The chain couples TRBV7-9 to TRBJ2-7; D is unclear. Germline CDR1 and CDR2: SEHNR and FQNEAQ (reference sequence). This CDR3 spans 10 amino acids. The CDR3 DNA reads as TGTTCCAGCACTCCAGACGAGCAGTACTTC. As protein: CSSTPDEQYF. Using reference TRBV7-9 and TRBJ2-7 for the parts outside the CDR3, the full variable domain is DTGVSQNPRHKITKRGQNVTFRCDPISEHNRLYWYRQTLGQGPEFLTYFQNEAQLEKSRLLSDRFSAERPKGSFSTLEIQRTEQGDSAMYLCSSTPDEQYFGPGTRLTVT.

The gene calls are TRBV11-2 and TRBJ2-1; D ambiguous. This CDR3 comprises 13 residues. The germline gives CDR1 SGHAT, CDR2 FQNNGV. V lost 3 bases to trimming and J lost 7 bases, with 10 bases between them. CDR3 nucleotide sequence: TGTGCCAGCAGCTTCTCCCTCAGGAATGAGCAGTTCTTC. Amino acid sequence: CASSFSLRNEQFF.

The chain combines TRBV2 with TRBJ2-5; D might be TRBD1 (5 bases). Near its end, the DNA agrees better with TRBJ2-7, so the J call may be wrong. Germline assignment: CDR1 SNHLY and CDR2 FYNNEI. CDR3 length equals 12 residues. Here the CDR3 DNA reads TGTGCCAGCAGTGAAAGGGGCTACGAGCAGTACTTC. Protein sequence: CASSERGYEQYF.

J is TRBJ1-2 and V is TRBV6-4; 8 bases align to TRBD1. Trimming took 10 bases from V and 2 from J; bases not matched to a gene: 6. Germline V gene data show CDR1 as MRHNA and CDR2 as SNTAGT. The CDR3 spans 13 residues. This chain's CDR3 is CATPGGQNYGYTF. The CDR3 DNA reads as TGTGCCACCCCAGGGGGCCAGAACTATGGCTACACCTTC.

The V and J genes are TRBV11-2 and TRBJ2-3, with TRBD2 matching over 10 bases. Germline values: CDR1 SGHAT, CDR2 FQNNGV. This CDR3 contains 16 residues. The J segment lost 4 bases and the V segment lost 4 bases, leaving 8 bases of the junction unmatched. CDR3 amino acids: CASSSMSGRAADTQYF. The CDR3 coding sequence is TGTGCCAGCAGCTCCATGAGCGGGAGGGCCGCAGATACGCAGTATTTT. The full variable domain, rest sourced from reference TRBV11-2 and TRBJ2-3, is EAGVAQSPRYKIIEKRQSVAFWCNPISGHATLYWYQQILGQGPKLLIQFQNNGVVDDSQLPKDRFSAERLKGVDSTLKIQPAKLEDSAVYLCASSSMSGRAADTQYFGPGTRLTVL.

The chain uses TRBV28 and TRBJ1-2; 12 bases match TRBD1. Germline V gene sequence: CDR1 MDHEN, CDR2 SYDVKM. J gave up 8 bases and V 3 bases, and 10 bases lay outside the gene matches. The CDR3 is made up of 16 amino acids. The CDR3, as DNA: TGTGCCAGCAGTTTGACGGGACAGGGGGCCCCTAGAGGCTACACCTTC. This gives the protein CASSLTGQGAPRGYTF.

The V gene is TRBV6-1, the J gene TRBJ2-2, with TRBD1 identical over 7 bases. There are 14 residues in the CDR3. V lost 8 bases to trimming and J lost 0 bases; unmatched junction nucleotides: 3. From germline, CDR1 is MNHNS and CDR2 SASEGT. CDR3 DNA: TGTGCCAGCGAGGACAGGACGAACACCGGGGAGCTGTTTTTT. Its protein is CASEDRTNTGELFF.

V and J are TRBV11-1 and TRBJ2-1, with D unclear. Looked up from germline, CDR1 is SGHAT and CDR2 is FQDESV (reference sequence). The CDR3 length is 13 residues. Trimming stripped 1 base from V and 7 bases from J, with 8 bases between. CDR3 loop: CASSLVSPNEQFF. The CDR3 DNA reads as TGTGCCAGCAGCTTAGTATCCCCGAATGAGCAGTTCTTC.

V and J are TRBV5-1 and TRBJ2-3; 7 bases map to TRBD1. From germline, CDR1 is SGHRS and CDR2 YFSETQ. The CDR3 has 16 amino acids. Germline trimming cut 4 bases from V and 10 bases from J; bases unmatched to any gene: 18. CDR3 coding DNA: TGCGCCAGCAGCGGACAGGACGGCCCGGGTGGTGAATCGCAGTATTTT. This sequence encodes CASSGQDGPGGESQYF.

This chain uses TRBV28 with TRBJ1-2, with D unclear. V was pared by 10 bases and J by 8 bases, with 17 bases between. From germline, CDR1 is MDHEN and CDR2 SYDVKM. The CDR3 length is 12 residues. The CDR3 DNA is TGTGCCATCGGCGACATGATAATAGGCTACACCTTC. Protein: CAIGDMIIGYTF.

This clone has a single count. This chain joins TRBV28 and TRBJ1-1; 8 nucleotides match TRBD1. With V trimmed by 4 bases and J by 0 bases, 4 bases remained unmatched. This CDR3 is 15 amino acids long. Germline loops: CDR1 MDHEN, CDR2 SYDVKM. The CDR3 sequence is CASSSPTGVNTEAFF. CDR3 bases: TGTGCCAGCAGTTCACCGACAGGGGTGAACACTGAAGCTTTCTTT.

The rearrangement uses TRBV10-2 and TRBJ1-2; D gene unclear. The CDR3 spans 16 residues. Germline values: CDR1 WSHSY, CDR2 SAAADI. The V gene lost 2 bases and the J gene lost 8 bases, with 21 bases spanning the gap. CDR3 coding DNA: TGCGCCAGCAGTGAGACCCGAGGAGGGCGAGTATGGGGCTACACCTTC. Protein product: CASSETRGGRVWGYTF.

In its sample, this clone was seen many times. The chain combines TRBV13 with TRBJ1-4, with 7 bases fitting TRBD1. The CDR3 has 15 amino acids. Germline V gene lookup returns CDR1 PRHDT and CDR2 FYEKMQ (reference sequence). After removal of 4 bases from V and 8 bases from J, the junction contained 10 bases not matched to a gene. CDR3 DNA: TGTGCCAGCAGCTCTAGAACAGGGGCGAGGGAAAAACTGTTTTTT. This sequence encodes CASSSRTGAREKLFF.

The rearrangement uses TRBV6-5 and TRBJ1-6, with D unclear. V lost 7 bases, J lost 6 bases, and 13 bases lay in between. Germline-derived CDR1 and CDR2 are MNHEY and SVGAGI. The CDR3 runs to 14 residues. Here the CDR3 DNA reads TGTGCCAGCAATAAAAAGGCAGGTAATTCACCCCTCCACTTT. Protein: CASNKKAGNSPLHF.

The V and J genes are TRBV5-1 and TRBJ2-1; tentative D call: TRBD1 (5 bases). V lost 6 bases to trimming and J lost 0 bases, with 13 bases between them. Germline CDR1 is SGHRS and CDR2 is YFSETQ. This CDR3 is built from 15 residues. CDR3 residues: CASKGATSSYNEQFF. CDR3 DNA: TGCGCCAGCAAAGGGGCGACGAGCTCCTACAATGAGCAGTTCTTC. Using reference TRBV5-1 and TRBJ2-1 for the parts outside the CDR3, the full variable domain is KAGVTQTPRYLIKTRGQQVTLSCSPISGHRSVSWYQQTPGQGLQFLFEYFSETQRNKGNFPGRFSGRQFSNSRSEMNVSTLELGDSALYLCASKGATSSYNEQFFGPGTRLTVL.

CDR3 amino acids: CATSREGLAGMETQYF. The CDR3 DNA is TGTGCCACCAGCAGAGAGGGGCTAGCGGGAATGGAGACCCAGTACTTC. The chain combines TRBV15 with TRBJ2-5; 9 bases agree with TRBD2. There are 16 residues in the CDR3. Trimming removed 0 bases from V and 5 bases from J; junction bases left unmatched: 7. The germline V gene has CDR1 LNHNV and CDR2 YYDKDF (reference sequence).

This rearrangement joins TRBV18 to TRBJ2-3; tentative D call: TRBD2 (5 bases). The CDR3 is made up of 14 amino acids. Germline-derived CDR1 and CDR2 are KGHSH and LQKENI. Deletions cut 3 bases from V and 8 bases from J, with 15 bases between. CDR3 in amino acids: CASSPRAEVGTQYF. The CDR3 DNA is TGTGCCAGCTCACCCCGAGCGGAGGTCGGTACGCAGTATTTT.